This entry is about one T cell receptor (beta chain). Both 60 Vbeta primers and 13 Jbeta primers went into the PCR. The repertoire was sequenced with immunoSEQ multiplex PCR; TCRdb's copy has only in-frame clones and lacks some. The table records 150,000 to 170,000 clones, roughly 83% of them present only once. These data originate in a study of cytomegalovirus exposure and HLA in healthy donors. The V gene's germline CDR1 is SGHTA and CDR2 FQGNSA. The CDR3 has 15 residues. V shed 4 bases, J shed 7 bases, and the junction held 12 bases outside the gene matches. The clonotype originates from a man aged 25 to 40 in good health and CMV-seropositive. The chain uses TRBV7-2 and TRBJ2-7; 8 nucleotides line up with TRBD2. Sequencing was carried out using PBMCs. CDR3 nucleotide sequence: TGTGCCAGCAGCTGGGGGGTAGCGGGGCCGGGGGAGCAGTACTTC. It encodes CASSWGVAGPGEQYF.